The clone carrying this TCR beta chain showed up just a few times. In germline, CDR1 is SGHVS, CDR2 FQNEAQ. This CDR3 contains 14 residues. V lost 1 base and J 6 bases, leaving 11 bases between the germline ends. This record belongs to a study of CD8 T cells in Susac syndrome. In blood CD8+ and CD4+ T cells, TCR beta underwent sequencing. Controls were healthy donors chosen to match patients in age and sex. Bulk CD8+ and CD4+ cells came from magnetic negative isolation; CD8+ TEMRA by FACS. About 0.5 to 1 ug RNA was reverse transcribed with random hexamers. The authors amplified TCR beta CDR3 across 54 Vbeta and 13 Jbeta using immunoSEQ multiplex PCR. TCRdb re-derived calls from the immunoSEQ multiplex PCR reads in MiXCR, one entry per CDR3 protein. Of 160,000 or so distinct CDR3 sequences listed, about 92% are singletons.

Sample: CD4+ T cells from PBMCs. The genes are TRBV7-8 and TRBJ2-3; D possibly uses TRBD1 or TRBD2 (5 bases each). The origin of this receptor is a human donor in good health. CDR3 DNA: TGTGCCAGCAGCTTAGTATCCGGGGCGGATACGCAGTATTTT. Residues: CASSLVSGADTQYF.